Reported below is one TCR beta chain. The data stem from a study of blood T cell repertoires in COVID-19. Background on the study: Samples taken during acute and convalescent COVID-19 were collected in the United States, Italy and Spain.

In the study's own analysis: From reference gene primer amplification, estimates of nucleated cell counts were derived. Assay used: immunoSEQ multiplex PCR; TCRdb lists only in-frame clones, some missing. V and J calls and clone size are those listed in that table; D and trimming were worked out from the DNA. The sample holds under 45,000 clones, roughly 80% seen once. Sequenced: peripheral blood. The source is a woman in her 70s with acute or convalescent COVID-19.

CDR3 sequence (DNA): TGTGCCAGCAGCTATACGCGGGGAGGGAACTATGGCTACACCTTC. It specifies CASSYTRGGNYGYTF. The rearrangement joins TRBV6-5 to TRBJ1-2; the D is unclear. Germline V gene data show CDR1 as MNHEY and CDR2 as SVGAGI. The V end lost 6 bases, the J end lost 2 bases, and 16 bases lay between the germline ends. The CDR3 sequence is 15 residues long.